Described below is a single T cell receptor beta chain sequence and its context. The sample originates from a study of blood T cell repertoires in COVID-19. The V gene lost 6 bases and the J gene lost 5 bases, with 14 bases spanning the gap. The CDR3 sequence is 13 residues long. Germline loops: CDR1 SGHRS, CDR2 YFSETQ. Using immunoSEQ multiplex PCR, the repertoire was profiled, and TCRdb retains in-frame clones only, with some absent. The sample contains some 300,000 clones, 70% to 90% of which appear only once. This sequence was found in a man aged 65-85 years with acute or convalescent COVID-19. The rearrangement links TRBV5-1 to TRBJ2-5; TRBD1 is a possible D gene (6 bases). Material: peripheral blood. CDR3 residues: CASTYRAGETQYF. The CDR3 DNA is TGCGCCAGCACTTACAGGGCGGGCGAGACCCAGTACTTC.